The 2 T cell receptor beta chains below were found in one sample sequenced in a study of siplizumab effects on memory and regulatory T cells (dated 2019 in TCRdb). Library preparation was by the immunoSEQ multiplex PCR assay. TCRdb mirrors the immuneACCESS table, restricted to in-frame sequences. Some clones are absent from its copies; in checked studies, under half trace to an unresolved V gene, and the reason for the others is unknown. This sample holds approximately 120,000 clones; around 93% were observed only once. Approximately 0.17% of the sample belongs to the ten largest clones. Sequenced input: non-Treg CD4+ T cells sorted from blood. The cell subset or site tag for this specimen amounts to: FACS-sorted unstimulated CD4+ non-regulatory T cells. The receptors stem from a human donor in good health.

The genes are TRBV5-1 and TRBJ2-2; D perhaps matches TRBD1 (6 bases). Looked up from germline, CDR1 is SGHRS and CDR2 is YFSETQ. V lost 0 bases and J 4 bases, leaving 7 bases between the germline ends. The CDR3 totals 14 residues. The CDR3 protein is CASSLEGGTGELFF. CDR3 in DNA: TGCGCCAGCAGCTTGGAAGGGGGCACCGGGGAGCTGTTTTTT.

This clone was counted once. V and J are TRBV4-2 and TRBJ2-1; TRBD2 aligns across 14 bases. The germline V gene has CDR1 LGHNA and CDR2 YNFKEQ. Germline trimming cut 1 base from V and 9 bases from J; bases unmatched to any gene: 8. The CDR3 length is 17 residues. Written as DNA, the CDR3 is TGTGCCAGCAGCCAAGTTACCGGGACTAGCGGGGGTGGTGAGCAGTTCTTC. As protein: CASSQVTGTSGGGEQFF.